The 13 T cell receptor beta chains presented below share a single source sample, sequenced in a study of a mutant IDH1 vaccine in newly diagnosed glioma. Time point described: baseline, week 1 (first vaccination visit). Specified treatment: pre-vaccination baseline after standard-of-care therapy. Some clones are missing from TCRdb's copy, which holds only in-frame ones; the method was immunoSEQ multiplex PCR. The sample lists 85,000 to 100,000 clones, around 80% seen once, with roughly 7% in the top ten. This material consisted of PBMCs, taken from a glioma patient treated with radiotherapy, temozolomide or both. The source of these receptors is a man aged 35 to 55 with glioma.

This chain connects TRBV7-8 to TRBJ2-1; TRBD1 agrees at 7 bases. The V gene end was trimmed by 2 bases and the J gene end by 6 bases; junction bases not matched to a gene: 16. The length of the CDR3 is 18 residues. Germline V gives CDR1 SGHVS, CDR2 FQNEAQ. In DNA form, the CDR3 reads TGTGCCAGCAGCTTAAGAGGGGGCTCGGCAGGAGGATCCAATGAGCAGTTCTTC. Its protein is CASSLRGGSAGGSNEQFF.

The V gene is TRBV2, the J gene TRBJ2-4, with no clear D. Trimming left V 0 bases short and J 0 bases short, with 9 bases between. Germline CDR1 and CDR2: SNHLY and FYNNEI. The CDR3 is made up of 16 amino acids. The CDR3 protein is CASSEATSLAKNIQYF. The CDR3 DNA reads TGTGCCAGCAGTGAAGCCACCTCCCTAGCCAAAAACATTCAGTACTTC. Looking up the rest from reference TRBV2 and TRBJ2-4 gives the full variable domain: EPEVTQTPSHQVTQMGQEVILRCVPISNHLYFYWYRQILGQKVEFLVSFYNNEISEKSEIFDDQFSVERPDGSNFTLKIRSTKLEDSAMYFCASSEATSLAKNIQYFGAGTRLSVL.

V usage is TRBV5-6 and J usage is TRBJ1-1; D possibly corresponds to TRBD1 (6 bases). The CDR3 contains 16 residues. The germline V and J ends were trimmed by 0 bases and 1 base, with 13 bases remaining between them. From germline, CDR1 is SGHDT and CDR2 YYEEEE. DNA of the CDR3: TGTGCCAGCAGCTTGGCCGGGGGCAGGGCGAACACTGAAGCTTTCTTT. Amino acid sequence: CASSLAGGRANTEAFF.

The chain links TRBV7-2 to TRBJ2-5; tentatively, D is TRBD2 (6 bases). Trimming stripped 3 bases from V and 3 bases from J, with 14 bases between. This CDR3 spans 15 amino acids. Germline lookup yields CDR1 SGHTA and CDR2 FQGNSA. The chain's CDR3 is CASSFGLRGEETQYF. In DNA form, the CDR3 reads TGTGCCAGCAGCTTCGGTCTGCGGGGAGAAGAGACCCAGTACTTC.

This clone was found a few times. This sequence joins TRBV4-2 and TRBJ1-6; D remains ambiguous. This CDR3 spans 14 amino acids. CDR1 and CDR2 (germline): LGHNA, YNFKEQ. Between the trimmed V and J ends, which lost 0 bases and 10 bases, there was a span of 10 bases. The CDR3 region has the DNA TGTGCCAGCAGCCAAGATTATGGGTTCTCACCCCTCCACTTT. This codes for CASSQDYGFSPLHF.

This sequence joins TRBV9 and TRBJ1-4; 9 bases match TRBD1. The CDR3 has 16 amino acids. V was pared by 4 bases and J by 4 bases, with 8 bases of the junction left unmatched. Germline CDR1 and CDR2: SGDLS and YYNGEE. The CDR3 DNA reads TGTGCCAGCAGCCTGGGACAGGGCCGGGTTAATGAAAAACTGTTTTTT. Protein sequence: CASSLGQGRVNEKLFF.

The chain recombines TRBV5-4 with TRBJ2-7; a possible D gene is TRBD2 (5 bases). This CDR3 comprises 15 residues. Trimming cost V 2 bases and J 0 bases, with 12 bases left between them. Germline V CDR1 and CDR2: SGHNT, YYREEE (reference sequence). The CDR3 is CASSFAGVSSYEQYF. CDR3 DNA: TGTGCCAGCAGCTTTGCCGGGGTTAGCTCCTACGAGCAGTACTTC. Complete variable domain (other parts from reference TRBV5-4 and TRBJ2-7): ETGVTQSPTHLIKTRGQQVTLRCSSQSGHNTVSWYQQALGQGPQFIFQYYREEENGRGNFPPRFSGLQFPNYSSELNVNALELDDSALYLCASSFAGVSSYEQYFGPGTRLTVT.

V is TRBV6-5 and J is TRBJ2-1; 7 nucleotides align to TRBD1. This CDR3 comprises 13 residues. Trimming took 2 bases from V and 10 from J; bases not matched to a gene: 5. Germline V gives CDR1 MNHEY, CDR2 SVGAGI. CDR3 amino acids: CASSYGQEWEQFF. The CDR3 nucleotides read TGTGCCAGCAGTTACGGACAGGAATGGGAGCAGTTCTTC.

The CDR3 loop is CASSQDMGLAGYEQYF. The CDR3 DNA reads as TGTGCCAGCAGCCAAGATATGGGACTAGCGGGCTACGAGCAGTACTTC. The chain joins TRBV4-2 to TRBJ2-7; 12 bases fit TRBD2. V shed 0 bases and J 3 bases; nucleotides not matched to a gene: 3. The CDR3 totals 16 residues. Germline lookup yields CDR1 LGHNA and CDR2 YNFKEQ.

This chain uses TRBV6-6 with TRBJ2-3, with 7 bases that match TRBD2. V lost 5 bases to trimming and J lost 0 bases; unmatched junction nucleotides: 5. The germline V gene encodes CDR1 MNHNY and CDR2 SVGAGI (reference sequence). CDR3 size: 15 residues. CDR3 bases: TGTGCCAGCAGTCTAGCGGACCTCAGCACAGATACGCAGTATTTT. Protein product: CASSLADLSTDTQYF.

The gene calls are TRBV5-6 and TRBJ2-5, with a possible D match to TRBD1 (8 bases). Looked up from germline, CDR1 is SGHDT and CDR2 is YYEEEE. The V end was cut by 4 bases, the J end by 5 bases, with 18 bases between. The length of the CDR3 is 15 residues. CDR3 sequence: CASSEDDRGGETQYF. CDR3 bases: TGTGCCAGCAGCGAAGATGACAGGGGAGGGGAGACCCAGTACTTC.

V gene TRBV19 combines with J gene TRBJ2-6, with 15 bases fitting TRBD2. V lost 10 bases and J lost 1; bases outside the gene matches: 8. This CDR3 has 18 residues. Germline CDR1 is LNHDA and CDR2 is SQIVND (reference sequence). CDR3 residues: CAIGTSGGRGSGANVLTF. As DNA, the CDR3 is TGTGCCATCGGGACTAGCGGGGGGCGGGGATCTGGGGCCAACGTCCTGACTTTC.

The CDR3 DNA sequence: TGTGCCAGCAGCGTAGGGGGGCTTCCCCATCAGCCCCAGCATTTT. Translated: CASSVGGLPHQPQHF. The chain uses TRBV9 and TRBJ1-5; TRBD1 is a possible D gene (6 bases). This CDR3 has 15 residues. Trimming removed 0 bases from V and 5 bases from J, with 12 bases in between. Germline loops: CDR1 SGDLS, CDR2 YYNGEE.